The 10 T cell receptor beta chains below were found in one sample sequenced in a study of brain T cells in children with intractable seizures. Only in-frame clones appear in the TCRdb table, and some are missing; sequencing was by immunoSEQ multiplex PCR. The sample includes 110,000 or so clones, 85% to 95% of them seen just once. The starting material was peripheral blood, obtained at surgery. All receptors come from a boy under three years old with hemimegalencephaly and intractable seizures.

In its sample, this clone was seen once. V and J are TRBV10-2 and TRBJ1-2, with TRBD1 matching over 7 bases. Germline assignment: CDR1 WSHSY and CDR2 SAAADI. V lost 6 bases to trimming and J lost 4 bases; unmatched junction nucleotides: 5. The CDR3 is 13 residues long. The CDR3 protein is CASRGTETYGYTF. The CDR3 DNA is TGCGCCAGCAGAGGGACAGAGACCTATGGCTACACCTTC.

This clone was seen only once. The chain is built from TRBV5-1 and TRBJ2-5; D may be TRBD1 (5 bases). Germline-derived CDR1 and CDR2 are SGHRS and YFSETQ. The CDR3 contains 13 residues. V lost 3 bases and J 5 bases, leaving 11 bases between the germline ends. The CDR3 region is CASSWGDGETQYF. CDR3 sequence (DNA): TGCGCCAGCAGCTGGGGCGATGGGGAGACCCAGTACTTC.

CDR3 in DNA: TGTGCCAGCAGCGTTTCAGCGTTGGTCGAGACCCAGTACTTC. Encoded protein: CASSVSALVETQYF. V gene TRBV9 combines with J gene TRBJ2-5; D remains ambiguous. The CDR3 runs to 14 residues. V was cut by 2 bases and J by 5 bases, with 13 bases left in between. Germline CDR1 reads SGDLS; CDR2 reads YYNGEE.

V is TRBV4-2 and J is TRBJ2-1, with TRBD1 identical over 9 bases. Per the germline V gene, CDR1 is LGHNA and CDR2 is YNFKEQ. CDR3 size: 14 residues. After removal of 3 bases from V and 3 bases from J, the junction contained 0 bases not matched to a gene. DNA for the CDR3: TGTGCCAGCAGCCAGACAGGGGGCTACAATGAGCAGTTCTTC. Translation: CASSQTGGYNEQFF.

This clone was observed once. The chain joins TRBV7-2 to TRBJ2-7; 8 bases match TRBD2. Per germline, CDR1 SGHTA and CDR2 FQGNSA. This CDR3 region has 17 residues. The trim removed 3 bases at V and 4 bases at J, leaving 14 bases unmatched. The CDR3 DNA sequence: TGTGCCAGCAGCTTTGACAGGACTAGCCGATCCCTGTACGAGCAGTACTTC. Protein product: CASSFDRTSRSLYEQYF.

V and J are TRBV27 and TRBJ2-2; the match to TRBD2 covers 9 bases. This CDR3 region has 18 residues. V shed 4 bases and J 6 bases; nucleotides not matched to a gene: 15. Looked up from germline, CDR1 is MNHEY and CDR2 is SMNVEV (reference sequence). The CDR3 spells CASSSRPLSGSGAGELFF. In DNA form, the CDR3 reads TGTGCCAGCAGTTCACGGCCCCTTAGCGGGAGCGGGGCCGGGGAGCTGTTTTTT.

The V and J genes are TRBV5-1 and TRBJ2-2, with 10 nucleotides matching TRBD1. Trimming took 4 bases from V and 3 from J; bases not matched to a gene: 12. CDR3 length: 18 amino acids. Germline V gene data show CDR1 as SGHRS and CDR2 as YFSETQ. For the CDR3, the DNA is TGCGCCAGCAGCCTCCGGACAGGGGGATTTAATTACACCGGGGAGCTGTTTTTT. Translation: CASSLRTGGFNYTGELFF.

V gene TRBV7-3 combines with J gene TRBJ2-7; D is possibly TRBD2 (5 bases). This CDR3 spans 13 amino acids. V lost 2 bases and J lost 6, with 11 bases in between. Germline V gene data show CDR1 as SGHTA and CDR2 as FQGTGA. The CDR3 coding sequence is TGTGCCAGCAGCTTACGTGAGGGTAGCGAGCAGTACTTC. This sequence encodes CASSLREGSEQYF.

This CDR3 reads CASSESKAGGPNTDTQYF. The CDR3 nucleotides are TGCGCCAGCAGTGAGTCTAAAGCGGGAGGGCCGAACACAGATACGCAGTATTTT. The chain carries TRBV10-1 and TRBJ2-3; 10 positions match TRBD2. Trimming at V came to 0 bases and at J to 2 bases, leaving 8 bases not matched to a gene. Germline V gene lookup returns CDR1 WNHNN and CDR2 SYGVQD (reference sequence). This CDR3 region has 18 residues.

The chain has TRBV28 and TRBJ2-2; D possibly corresponds to TRBD2 (5 bases). The CDR3 covers 14 residues. CDR1 and CDR2 from the germline V gene are MDHEN and SYDVKM. The germline V and J ends were trimmed by 2 bases and 6 bases, with 10 bases remaining between them. CDR3 nucleotide sequence: TGTGCCAGCAGTTTAACGGAGCGGCCCGGGGAGCTGTTTTTT. It yields the protein CASSLTERPGELFF.